The text below deals with one T cell receptor (beta chain). Its recognized antigen is unknown. No much larger clone is present one base from it, and per-base qualities are unavailable. Mismatch repair deficiency in every enrolled patient was established by polymerase chain reaction or immunohistochemistry. TCR sequencing was carried out for three patients who responded to pembrolizumab therapy. Pembrolizumab PD-1 blockade was prospectively tested in advanced mismatch repair-deficient cancers, regardless of tissue of origin, in the phase II trial. Peripheral blood T cell samples were gathered serially, both before PD-1 blockade started and at multiple time points afterward. Blood sampling times were reported as weeks after the first pembrolizumab dose. The CDR3 goes from the cysteine to the phenylalanine over 16 residues. Only the CDR3 part of the read is kept: 48 bases, read in frame from the first base. Based on the germline V gene, the CDR1 and CDR2 sequences are MDHEN and SYDVKM. V loses 2 bases of germline sequence and J loses 0 bases, and the interval between the two ends is 10 bases.

The entry originates in a study of PD-1 blockade in mismatch repair-deficient tumors (dated by TCRdb to 2017 to 2019). Looking at the study overall: Between late 2013 and September 2016, the trial enrolled around 91 consecutive patients with roughly 13 mismatch repair-deficient cancer types, every one of whom had been previously treated and was progressing. Tumor-associated T cell clones were tracked in the peripheral blood of patients responding to PD-1 blockade by deep sequencing of TCR CDR3 regions. Overall study results and their limits: Clones residing in the tumor, which were often undetectable in blood before treatment, expanded quickly after pembrolizumab and then contracted, generally before radiologic responses.

The method behind the library was the immunoSEQ multiplex PCR assay. TCRdb's version of the immuneACCESS table is confined to in-frame rearrangements and falls short of the full clone set. An unresolved V gene accounts for under half of the shortfall where checked; the remainder is of unknown origin. The sample table contains roughly 120,000 clones; only one count was recorded for roughly 86% of them. 12% of the sample is in the top ten clones. The receptor was isolated from an adult with mismatch repair-deficient cancer. Recombination joined TRBV28 with TRBJ1-4; the D gene is unclear. The material was peripheral blood, obtained almost 74 weeks after starting pembrolizumab. The nucleotide sequence reads TGTGCCAGCAGTTTAAATAGGCTTGCAACTAATGAAAAACTGTTTTTT. This is translated as CASSLNRLATNEKLFF.